What follows is one T cell receptor (beta chain) and its context. These data originate in a study of blood T cell repertoires in COVID-19. Germline CDR1 and CDR2: SGHNT and YENEEA. J lost 1 base, V lost 2 bases, and 9 bases had no gene match. The CDR3 is 17 residues long. TCRdb's copy holds only in-frame clones and misses some; the assay was immunoSEQ multiplex PCR. The sample lists fewer than 250,000 clones, 83% occurring once. The source of this sequence is a woman aged 50 to 60 who had been exposed to COVID-19. The gene calls are TRBV11-3 and TRBJ1-1, with 8 bases lining up with TRBD1. The sample comprised PBMCs or T cells enriched from blood (not recorded which). CDR3 sequence: CASSLSQWGQANTEAFF. The CDR3 DNA reads as TGTGCCAGCAGCTTATCCCAGTGGGGACAGGCGAACACTGAAGCTTTCTTT.